This T cell receptor (beta chain) was retrieved from a study of blood T cell repertoires in COVID-19. Study in general: The United States, Italy and Spain were the sources of the acute and convalescent COVID-19 samples.

With 11 bases removed from V and 0 bases from J, the gap between germline ends came to 14 bases. CDR3 length: 14 amino acids. Germline CDR1 is SGHNT and CDR2 is YENEEA. Some clones are missing from TCRdb's copy, which holds only in-frame ones; the method was immunoSEQ multiplex PCR. Of about 330,000 clones detected, around nine tenths appear once; the ten largest clones hold under 6%. Participants spanned ages about 18 to 89 years and resided in 24 US areas. Participant reports of clinical history set cohort assignment. V gene TRBV11-3 combines with J gene TRBJ1-5; D is unresolved. The origin of this receptor is a man aged 30-40 years who had recovered from COVID-19. Source material: PBMCs or T cells enriched from blood (not recorded which). CDR3 region: CAPDYGDSNQPQHF. In DNA, the CDR3 is TGTGCCCCCGATTACGGGGATAGCAATCAGCCCCAGCATTTT.